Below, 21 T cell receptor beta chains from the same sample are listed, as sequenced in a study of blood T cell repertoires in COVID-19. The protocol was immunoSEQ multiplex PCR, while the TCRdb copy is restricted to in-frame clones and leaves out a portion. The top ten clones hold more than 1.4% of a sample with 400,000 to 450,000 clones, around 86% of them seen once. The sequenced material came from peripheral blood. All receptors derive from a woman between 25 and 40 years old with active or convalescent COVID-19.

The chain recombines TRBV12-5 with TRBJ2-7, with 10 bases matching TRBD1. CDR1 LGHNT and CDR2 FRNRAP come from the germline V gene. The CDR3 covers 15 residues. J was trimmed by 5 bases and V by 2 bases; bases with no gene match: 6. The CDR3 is CASGLYGTGDDEQYF. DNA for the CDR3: TGTGCTAGTGGTTTGTACGGGACAGGGGACGACGAGCAGTACTTC.

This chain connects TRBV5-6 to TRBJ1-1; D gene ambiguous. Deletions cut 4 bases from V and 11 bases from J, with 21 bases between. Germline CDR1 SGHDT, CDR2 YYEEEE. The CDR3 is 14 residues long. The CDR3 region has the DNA TGTGCCAGCAGCCGCGGGCCTGATCCTACGGGGGCTTTCTTT. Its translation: CASSRGPDPTGAFF.

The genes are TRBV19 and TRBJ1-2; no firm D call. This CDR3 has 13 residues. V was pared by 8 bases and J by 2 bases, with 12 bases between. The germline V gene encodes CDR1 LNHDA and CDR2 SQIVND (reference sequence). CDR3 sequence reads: CASGLDGNYGYTF. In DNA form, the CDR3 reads TGTGCCAGTGGACTGGACGGAAACTATGGCTACACCTTC.

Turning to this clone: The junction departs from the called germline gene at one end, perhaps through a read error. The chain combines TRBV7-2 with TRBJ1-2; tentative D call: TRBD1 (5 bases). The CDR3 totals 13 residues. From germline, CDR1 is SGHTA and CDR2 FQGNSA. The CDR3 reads CASSLARGGGYTF. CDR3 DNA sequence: TGTGCCAGCAGCCTAGCCCGCGGGGGTGGCTACACCTTC.

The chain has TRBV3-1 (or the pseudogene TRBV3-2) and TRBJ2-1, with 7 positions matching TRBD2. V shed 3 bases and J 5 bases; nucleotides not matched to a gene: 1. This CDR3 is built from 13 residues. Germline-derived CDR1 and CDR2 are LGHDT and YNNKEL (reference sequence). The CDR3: CASSHGTNNEQFF. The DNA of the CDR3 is TGTGCCAGCAGCCATGGGACTAACAATGAGCAGTTCTTC.

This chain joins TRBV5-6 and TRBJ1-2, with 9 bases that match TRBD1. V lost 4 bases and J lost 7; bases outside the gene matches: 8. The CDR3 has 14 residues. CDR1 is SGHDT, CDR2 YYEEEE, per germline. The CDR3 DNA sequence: TGTGCCAGCAGCCCGGGACAGGGATTCGGTGGCTACACCTTC. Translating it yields CASSPGQGFGGYTF.

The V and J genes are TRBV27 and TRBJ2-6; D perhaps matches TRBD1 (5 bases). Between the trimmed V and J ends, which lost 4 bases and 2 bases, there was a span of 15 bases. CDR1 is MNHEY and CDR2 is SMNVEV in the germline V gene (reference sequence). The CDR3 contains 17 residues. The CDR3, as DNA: TGTGCCAGCAGTTCAAGGGCAGGGAAACCTGGGGCCAACGTCCTGACTTTC. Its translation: CASSSRAGKPGANVLTF.

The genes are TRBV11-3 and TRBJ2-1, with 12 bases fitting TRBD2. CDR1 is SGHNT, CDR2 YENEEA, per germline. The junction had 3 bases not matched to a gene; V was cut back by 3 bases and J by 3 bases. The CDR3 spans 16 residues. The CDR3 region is CASSLTSGRDYNEQFF. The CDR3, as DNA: TGTGCCAGCAGCTTGACTAGCGGGAGAGACTACAATGAGCAGTTCTTC.

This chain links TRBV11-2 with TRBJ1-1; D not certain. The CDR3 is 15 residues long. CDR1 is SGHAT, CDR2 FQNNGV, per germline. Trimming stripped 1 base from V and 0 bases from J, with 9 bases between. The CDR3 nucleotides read TGTGCCAGCAGCTTAGGGAGTAATATGAACACTGAAGCTTTCTTT. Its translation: CASSLGSNMNTEAFF. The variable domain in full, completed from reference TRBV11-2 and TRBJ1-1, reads EAGVAQSPRYKIIEKRQSVAFWCNPISGHATLYWYQQILGQGPKLLIQFQNNGVVDDSQLPKDRFSAERLKGVDSTLKIQPAKLEDSAVYLCASSLGSNMNTEAFFGQGTRLTVV.

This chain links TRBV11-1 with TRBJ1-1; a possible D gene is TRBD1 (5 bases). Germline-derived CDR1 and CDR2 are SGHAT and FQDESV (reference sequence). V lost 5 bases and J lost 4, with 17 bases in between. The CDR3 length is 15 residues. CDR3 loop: CASSTSGLLGTEAFF. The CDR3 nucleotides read TGTGCCAGCAGCACTTCGGGACTCCTGGGCACTGAAGCTTTCTTT.

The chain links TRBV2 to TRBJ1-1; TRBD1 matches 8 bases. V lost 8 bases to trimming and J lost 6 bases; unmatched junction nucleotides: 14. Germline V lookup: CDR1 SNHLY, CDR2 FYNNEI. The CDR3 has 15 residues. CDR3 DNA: TGTGCCAGCGAGGCCTTAGCAGGGGGCAGGGCTGAAGCTTTCTTT. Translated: CASEALAGGRAEAFF.

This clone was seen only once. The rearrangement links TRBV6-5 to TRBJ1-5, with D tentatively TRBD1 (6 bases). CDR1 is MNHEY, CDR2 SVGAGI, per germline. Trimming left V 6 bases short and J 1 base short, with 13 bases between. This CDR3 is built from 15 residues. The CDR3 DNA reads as TGTGCCAGCAGGGAGCAGGGGCCGAGCAATCAGCCCCAGCATTTT. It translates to CASREQGPSNQPQHF.

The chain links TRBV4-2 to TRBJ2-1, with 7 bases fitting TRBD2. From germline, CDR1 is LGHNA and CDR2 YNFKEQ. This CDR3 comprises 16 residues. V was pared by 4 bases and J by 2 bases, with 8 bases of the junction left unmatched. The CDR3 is CASSLGAAGAYNEQFF. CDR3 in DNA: TGTGCCAGCAGCCTCGGTGCGGCGGGAGCCTACAATGAGCAGTTCTTC.

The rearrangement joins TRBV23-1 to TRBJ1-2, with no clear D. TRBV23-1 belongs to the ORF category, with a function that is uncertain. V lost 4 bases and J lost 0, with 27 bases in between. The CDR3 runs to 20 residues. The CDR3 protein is CASSPPGEGTKCPPNYGYTF. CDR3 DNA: TGCGCCAGCAGTCCTCCTGGGGAGGGCACAAAGTGCCCCCCTAACTATGGCTACACCTTC.

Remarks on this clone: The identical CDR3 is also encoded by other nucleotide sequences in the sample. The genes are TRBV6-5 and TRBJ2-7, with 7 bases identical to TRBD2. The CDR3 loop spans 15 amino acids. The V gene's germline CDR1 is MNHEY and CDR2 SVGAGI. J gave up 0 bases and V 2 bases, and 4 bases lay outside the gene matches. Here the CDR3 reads CASSYGAGVSYEQYF. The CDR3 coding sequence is TGTGCCAGCAGTTACGGCGCGGGGGTCTCCTACGAGCAGTACTTC.

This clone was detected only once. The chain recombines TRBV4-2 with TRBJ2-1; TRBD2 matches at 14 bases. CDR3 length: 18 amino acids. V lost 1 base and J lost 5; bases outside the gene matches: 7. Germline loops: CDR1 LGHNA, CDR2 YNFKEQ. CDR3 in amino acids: CASSQALGTSGSNNEQFF. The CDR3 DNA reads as TGTGCCAGCAGCCAAGCCCTGGGGACTAGCGGGAGTAACAATGAGCAGTTCTTC.

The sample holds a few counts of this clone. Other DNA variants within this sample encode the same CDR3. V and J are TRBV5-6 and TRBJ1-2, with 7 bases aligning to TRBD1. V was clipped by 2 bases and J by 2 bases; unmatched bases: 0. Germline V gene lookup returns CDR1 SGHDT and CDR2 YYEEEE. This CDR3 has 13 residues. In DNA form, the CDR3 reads TGTGCCAGCAGCTTACAGGGGAACTATGGCTACACCTTC. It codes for CASSLQGNYGYTF.

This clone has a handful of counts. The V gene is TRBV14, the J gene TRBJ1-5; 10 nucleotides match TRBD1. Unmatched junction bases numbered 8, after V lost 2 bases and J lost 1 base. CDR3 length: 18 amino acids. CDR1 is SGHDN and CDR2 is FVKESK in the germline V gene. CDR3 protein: CASSQPGQGWESNQPQHF. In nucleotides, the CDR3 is TGTGCCAGCAGCCAACCGGGACAGGGGTGGGAAAGCAATCAGCCCCAGCATTTT.

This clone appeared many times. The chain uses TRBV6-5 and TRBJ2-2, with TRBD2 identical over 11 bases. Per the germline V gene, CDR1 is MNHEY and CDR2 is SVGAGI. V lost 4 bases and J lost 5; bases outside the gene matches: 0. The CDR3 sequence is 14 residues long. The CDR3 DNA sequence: TGTGCCAGCAGTTGGACTAGCGGGACCGGGGAGCTGTTTTTT. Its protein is CASSWTSGTGELFF.

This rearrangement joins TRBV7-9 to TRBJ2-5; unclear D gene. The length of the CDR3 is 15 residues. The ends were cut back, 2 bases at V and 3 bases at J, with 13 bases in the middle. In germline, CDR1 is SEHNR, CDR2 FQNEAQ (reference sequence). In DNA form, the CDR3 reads TGTGCCAGCAGCTTACAGGTGACATTCAAAGAGACCCAGTACTTC. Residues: CASSLQVTFKETQYF.

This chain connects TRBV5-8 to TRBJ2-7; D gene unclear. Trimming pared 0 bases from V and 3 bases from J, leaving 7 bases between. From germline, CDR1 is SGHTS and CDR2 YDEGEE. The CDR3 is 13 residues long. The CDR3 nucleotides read TGTGCCAGCAGCTTGGACACGGGCTACGAGCAGTACTTC. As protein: CASSLDTGYEQYF.